This TCR beta chain was retrieved from a study of blood T cell repertoires in COVID-19. Study as a whole: The United States, Italy and Spain supplied acute and convalescent COVID-19 samples. From T cells, B-cell-depleted T cells, or PBMCs came the material, which was cDNA or gDNA.

Authors' analysis steps: Nucleated cell counts were estimated from reference gene primer amplification. Sequenced by immunoSEQ multiplex PCR; TCRdb stores in-frame clones only, minus some. V, J and clone size reflect that table, while D and trimming were determined from the DNA. This table holds tens of thousands of clones, 65% to 90% found once. The CDR3 has 17 amino acids. The sequenced sample consisted of peripheral blood. The chain combines TRBV12-2 with TRBJ2-3; the table calls TRBD1, which could not be checked here. TRBV12-2 is tagged as a pseudogene. This TCR was recovered from a man between 65 and 79 years old with acute or convalescent COVID-19. In nucleotides, the CDR3 is TGTGCAAGTCGCTACTACCGGGACAGACTTCTCACAGATACGCAGTATTTT. Translating it yields CASRYYRDRLLTDTQYF.